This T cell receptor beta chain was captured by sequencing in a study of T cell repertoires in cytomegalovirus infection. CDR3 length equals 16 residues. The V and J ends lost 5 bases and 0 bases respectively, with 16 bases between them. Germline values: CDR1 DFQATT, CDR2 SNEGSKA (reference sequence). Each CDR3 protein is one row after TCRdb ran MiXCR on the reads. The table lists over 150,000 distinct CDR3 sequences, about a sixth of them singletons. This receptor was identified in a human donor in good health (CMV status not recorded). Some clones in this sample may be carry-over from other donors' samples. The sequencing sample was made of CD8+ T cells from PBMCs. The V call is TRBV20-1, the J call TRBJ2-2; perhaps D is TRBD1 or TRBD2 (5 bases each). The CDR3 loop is CSAQGDRGPNTGELFF. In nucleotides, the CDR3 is TGCAGTGCTCAAGGGGATCGGGGACCGAACACCGGGGAGCTGTTTTTT.